This T cell receptor beta chain was sequenced during a study of T cell repertoires in cytomegalovirus infection. On the study more broadly: Indications came from public TCR beta signatures; they pointed to CMV infection and to a matching HLA type.

In TCRdb, the reads were re-called with MiXCR into one record per CDR3 protein. The sample has hundreds of thousands of distinct CDR3 sequences; roughly 24% are singletons. A remark on this clonotype: No antigen is known for it.

V was shortened by 4 bases and J by 3 bases, with 10 bases between the two germline ends. This CDR3 has 13 amino acids. Germline V CDR1 and CDR2: SEHNR, FQNEAQ (reference sequence). Study observations and caveats: Using cumulative public TCR beta family frequency, the authors identified those who carried CMV together with the relevant HLA.

Sequencing was carried out using CD8+ T cells from PBMCs. The V gene is TRBV7-9, the J gene TRBJ2-7; D remains unclear. The receptor was derived from a human donor in good health (CMV status not recorded). Some clones in this sample may be carry-over from other donors' samples. The DNA of the CDR3 is TGTGCCAGCAGCTCCGGGTCCTTCTACGAGCAGTACGTC. This codes for CASSSGSFYEQYV.